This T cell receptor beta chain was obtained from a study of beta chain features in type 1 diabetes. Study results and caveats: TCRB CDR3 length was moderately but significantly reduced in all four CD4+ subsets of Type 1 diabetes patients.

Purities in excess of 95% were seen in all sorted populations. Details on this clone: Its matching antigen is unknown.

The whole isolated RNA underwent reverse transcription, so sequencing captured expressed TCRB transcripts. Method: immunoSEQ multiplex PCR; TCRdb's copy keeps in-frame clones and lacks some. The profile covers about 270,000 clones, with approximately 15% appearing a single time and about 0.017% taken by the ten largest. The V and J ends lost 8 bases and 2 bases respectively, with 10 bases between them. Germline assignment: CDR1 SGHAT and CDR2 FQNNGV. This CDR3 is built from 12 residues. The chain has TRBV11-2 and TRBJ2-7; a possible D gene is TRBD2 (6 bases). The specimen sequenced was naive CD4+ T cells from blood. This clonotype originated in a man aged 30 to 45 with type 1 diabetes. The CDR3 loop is CASSIAAYEQYF. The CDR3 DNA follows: TGTGCCAGCTCGATAGCGGCCTACGAGCAGTACTTC.